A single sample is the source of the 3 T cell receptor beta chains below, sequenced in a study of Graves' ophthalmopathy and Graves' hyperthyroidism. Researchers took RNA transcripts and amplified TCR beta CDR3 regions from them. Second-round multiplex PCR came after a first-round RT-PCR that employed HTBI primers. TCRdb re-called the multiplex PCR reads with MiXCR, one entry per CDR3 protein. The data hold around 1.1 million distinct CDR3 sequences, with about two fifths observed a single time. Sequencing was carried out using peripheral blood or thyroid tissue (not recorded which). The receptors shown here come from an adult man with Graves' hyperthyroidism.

The CDR3 is CASSRYYGYTF. CDR3 in DNA: TGTGCCAGCAGCCGTTATTATGGCTACACCTTC. This sequence joins TRBV11-2 and TRBJ1-2, with no clear D. The CDR3 loop spans 11 amino acids. The germline gives CDR1 SGHAT, CDR2 FQNNGV. The V and J ends lost 5 bases and 5 bases respectively, with 6 bases between them.

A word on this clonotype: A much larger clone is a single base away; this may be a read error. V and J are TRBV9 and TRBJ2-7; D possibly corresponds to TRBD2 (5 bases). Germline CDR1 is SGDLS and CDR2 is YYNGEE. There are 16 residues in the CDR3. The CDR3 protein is CAGSDPRHGEWHEQYF. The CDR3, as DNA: TGTGCCGGCAGCGACCCACGTCACGGGGAATGGCACGAGCAGTACTTC.

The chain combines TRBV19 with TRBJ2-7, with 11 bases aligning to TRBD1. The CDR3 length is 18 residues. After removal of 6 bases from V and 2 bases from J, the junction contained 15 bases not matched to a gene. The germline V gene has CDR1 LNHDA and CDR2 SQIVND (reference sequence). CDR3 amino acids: CASSPAAGTGGFPYEQYF. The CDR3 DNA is TGTGCCAGTAGCCCCGCCGCCGGGACAGGGGGATTCCCCTACGAGCAGTACTTC.